This entry is about one TCR beta chain. The data originate from a study of T cell responses to AZD1222 COVID-19 vaccine. Generated by immunoSEQ multiplex PCR, the TCRdb table keeps only in-frame clones and is missing some. The sample yields roughly 130,000 clones, approximately 85% seen once. Germline loops: CDR1 MNHEY, CDR2 SMNVEV (reference sequence). This CDR3 is 14 amino acids long. V was pared by 5 bases and J by 4 bases, with 13 bases between. This TCR came from an adult in good health. J is TRBJ2-3 and V is TRBV27; D possibly corresponds to TRBD1 (5 bases). Sequenced material: peripheral blood, taken on day 0 of AZD1222 vaccination. The CDR3 is CASSLGVSPDTQYF. CDR3 bases: TGTGCCAGCAGTCTAGGGGTTAGCCCAGATACGCAGTATTTT.